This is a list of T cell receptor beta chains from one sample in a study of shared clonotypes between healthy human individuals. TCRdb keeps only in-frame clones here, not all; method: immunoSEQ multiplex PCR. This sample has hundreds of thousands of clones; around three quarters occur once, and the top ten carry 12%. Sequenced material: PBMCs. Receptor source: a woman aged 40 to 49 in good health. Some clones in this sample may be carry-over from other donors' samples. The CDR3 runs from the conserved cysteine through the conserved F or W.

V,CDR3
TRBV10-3,CAISESGIGANVLTF
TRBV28,CASSGRDRGFVYEQYF
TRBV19,CASSTNSRMGETQYF
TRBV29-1,CSVEGTPGEQYF
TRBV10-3,CAISEADRGEAEAFF
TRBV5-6,CASSFRSGANVLTF
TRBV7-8,CASREPGLAASGELFF
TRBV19,CASSAGQGARYAFF
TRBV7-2,CASSLGTSPPHAFF
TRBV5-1,CASSLGRSGGQGFYEQYF
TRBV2,CASSGQETQYF
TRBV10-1,CASSLAGANRYEQYF
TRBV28,CASTLGQGRYGYTF
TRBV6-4,CARPGDSPYSNQPQHF
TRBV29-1,CSPWGREDGYTF
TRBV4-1,CASSPQKGVQPQHF
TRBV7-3,CASSLGGGLDTQYF
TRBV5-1,CASSRDTSGNTIYF
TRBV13,CASSQLAGAHNEQFF
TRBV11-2,CASRPLTGPLYEQYF
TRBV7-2,CASSPRDFWDTQYF
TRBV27,CASSSLGRGEGSPLHF
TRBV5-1,CASSPGLANFYEQYF
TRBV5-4,CASTWSGDLGGANVLTF
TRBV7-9,CASSLGRASENTGELFF
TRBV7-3,CASSGRMGNEQFF
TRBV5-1,CASSGGTTETQYF